Listed below are T cell receptor beta chains from one sample, sequenced in a study of technical replicates of blood from several donors. Sequencing used immunoSEQ multiplex PCR; TCRdb keeps in-frame clones, though not all of them. The table lists about 83,000 clones, approximately 94% of them singletons. The specimen was T cells isolated from PBMCs. The receptors were sampled from a human donor in good health. The CDR3 runs from the conserved cysteine through the conserved F or W. D genes are given only for firm matches. Expanded clones get a size class; other rows say once, few or many, or leave the size out.

v_gene,abundance,j_gene,d_gene,CDR3nt,CDR3aa
TRBV15,-,TRBJ2-5,TRBD1,TGTGCCACCAGCGGACGGGCGACAGGGTCGGAGACCCAGTACTTC,CATSGRATGSETQYF
TRBV10-3,-,TRBJ1-4,-,TGTGCCATCAGTGAGTCCCGGGTGCGGACAGAAAAACTGTTTTTT,CAISESRVRTEKLFF
TRBV7-2,-,TRBJ1-4,TRBD1,TGTGCCAGCAGTCGATCACAGGGGTGGTCTAAACTGTTTTTT,CASSRSQGWSKLFF
TRBV2,-,TRBJ2-7,-,TGTGCCAGCGGTGTTGCGGGGTCGCCGGGGGAGCAGTACTTC,CASGVAGSPGEQYF
TRBV5-6,-,TRBJ2-1,TRBD2,TGTGCCAGCAGCTTGGACGCGGGAGGGACCTACAATGAGCAGTTCTTC,CASSLDAGGTYNEQFF
TRBV29-1,-,TRBJ2-3,TRBD2,TGCAGCGTTAGCGGGACCCAGGAGGAGCGGGGAGTCGGTACAGATACGCAGTATTTT,CSVSGTQEERGVGTDTQYF
TRBV28,-,TRBJ1-5,TRBD1,TGTGCCAGCAGCCGACAGGGGGTGGTTCAGCCCCAGCATTTT,CASSRQGVVQPQHF
TRBV19,-,TRBJ2-5,-,TGTGCCAGTAGATCACAAGAGACCCAGTACTTC,CASRSQETQYF
TRBV29-1,-,TRBJ2-7,-,TGCAGCGCCGGTGAGGGCTCCTACGAGCAGTACTTC,CSAGEGSYEQYF
TRBV5-4,few,TRBJ2-2,-,TGTGCCAGCAGCCCTCTCTCGGGTATTCGCGGGGAGCTGTTTTTT,CASSPLSGIRGELFF
TRBV7-7,-,TRBJ2-5,-,TGTGCTAGCAGCTTAGTCGGGGGGCGCGGAGAGACCCAGTACTTC,CASSLVGGRGETQYF
TRBV28,-,TRBJ2-1,TRBD2,TGTGCCAGCAGTTCAAGGTGGGCCCTAGCGGGTAGAGGGGATGAGCAGTTCTTC,CASSSRWALAGRGDEQFF
TRBV4-1,-,TRBJ1-5,-,TGCGCCAGCAGCCAAGACCTGGGGACACCTAGCAATCAGCCCCAGCATTTT,CASSQDLGTPSNQPQHF
TRBV5-1,-,TRBJ2-5,-,TGCGCCAGCAGCTGGACCGACAGAGTACAAGAGACCCAGTACTTC,CASSWTDRVQETQYF
TRBV1,-,TRBJ1-3,-,TGCACCAGCAGCCAGAACGGGAACACCATATATTTT,CTSSQNGNTIYF
TRBV4-1,-,TRBJ2-5,TRBD1,TGCGCCAGCAGCCTCGTGACAGGGGTCCAAGAGACCCAGTACTTC,CASSLVTGVQETQYF
TRBV2,-,TRBJ2-7,-,TGTGCCAGCAATGGCGGGAACGCATTCTACGAGCAGTACTTC,CASNGGNAFYEQYF
TRBV11-3,once,TRBJ1-1,TRBD1,TGTGCCAGCAGCCAGAGACAGGGTTTGGACACTGAAGCTTTCTTT,CASSQRQGLDTEAFF